This record looks at one T cell receptor (beta chain) sequence and its context. Its specificity is unknown. The sample belongs to a study of beta chain features in type 1 diabetes. Overall study results and limits: VDJ junctions from type 1 diabetes patients carried fewer insertions and larger deletions.

Germline V gene sequence: CDR1 SNHLY, CDR2 FYNNEI. The J segment lost 3 bases and the V segment lost 7 bases, leaving 6 bases of the junction unmatched. CDR3 length equals 15 residues. Every bit of the isolated RNA underwent reverse transcription, so sequencing read expressed TCRB transcripts. The repertoire was sequenced with immunoSEQ multiplex PCR; TCRdb's copy has only in-frame clones and lacks some. The sample holds nearly 250,000 clones, 68% seen once. V usage is TRBV2 and J usage is TRBJ2-3, with TRBD1 matching over 11 bases. This sequence was found in a man aged 30-40 years in good health. Input material: naive CD4+ T cells from blood. CDR3 DNA sequence: TGTGCCAGCACCCCGGACAGGGGGCGAACAGATACGCAGTATTTT. This codes for CASTPDRGRTDTQYF.